The 4 T cell receptor beta chains in this list originate from one sample, sequenced in a study of human T cells and chemical hapten exposure. MiXCR, applied by TCRdb to the RACE reads, yields one record per CDR3 protein. The sample lists some 180,000 distinct CDR3 sequences, about 25% occurring once. Stated time point: patch test 3, about 24 weeks after DPC sensitization. Treatment given: therapeutic diphenylcyclopropenone sensitization with weekly scalp DPC. The source was whole blood, collected in connection with sensitization to the hapten diphenylcyclopropenone (DPC). All receptors come from a middle-aged woman with alopecia areata. Some clones in this sample may be carry-over from other donors' samples.

This chain uses TRBV28 with TRBJ2-1; 13 positions agree with TRBD2. Per germline, CDR1 MDHEN and CDR2 SYDVKM. V shed 6 bases and J 9 bases; nucleotides not matched to a gene: 8. The CDR3 consists of 15 residues. The CDR3 region has the DNA TGTGCCAGCAGCTTGGGGACTAGCGGGATCGGTGAGCAGTTCTTC. It translates to CASSLGTSGIGEQFF.

In this sample, this clonotype turned up many times. The rearrangement links TRBV27 to TRBJ2-2, with a possible D match to TRBD1 (5 bases). The CDR3 is made up of 13 amino acids. Germline CDR1 is MNHEY and CDR2 is SMNVEV (reference sequence). Trimming removed 8 bases from V and 0 bases from J, with 7 bases in between. The CDR3: CASGHSNTGELFF. In DNA, the CDR3 is TGTGCCAGCGGACATTCGAACACCGGGGAGCTGTTTTTT.

The chain links TRBV20-1 to TRBJ2-3; TRBD2 matches 10 bases. V gave up 6 bases and J gave up 5 bases; unmatched junction bases: 11. The CDR3 has 15 amino acids. Germline V gene sequence: CDR1 DFQATT, CDR2 SNEGSKA (reference sequence). This CDR3 reads CSAPRSGRAGDTQYF. The CDR3 DNA follows: TGCAGTGCCCCGCGGAGCGGGAGGGCGGGAGATACGCAGTATTTT.

This clonotype was counted only a few times. The chain couples TRBV4-3 to TRBJ2-7, with a possible D match to TRBD1 (5 bases). V was cut by 0 bases and J by 3 bases, with 15 bases left in between. The CDR3 sequence is 16 residues long. The germline CDR1 and CDR2 sequences are LGHNA and YSLEER. This CDR3 is CASSQDAPGRDYEQYF. The CDR3 DNA sequence: TGCGCCAGCAGCCAAGATGCGCCAGGGCGAGACTACGAGCAGTACTTC.